This T cell receptor beta chain was sequenced during a study of cytomegalovirus exposure and HLA in healthy donors. The overall study: From donors who were HLA-typed, an early data release held approximately 80 million unique TCRs. General study findings and limits: The availability of immune exposure information extended only to CMV serostatus. With further analysis later on, most CMV-associated TCR beta chains appeared HLA-restricted.

This clone was counted between two and nine times. Its antigen is unknown. Among the donors, all were healthy bone marrow donors. Germline CDR1 WSHSY, CDR2 SAAADI. The CDR3 contains 20 residues. V trimming: 0 bases; J trimming: 4 bases; junction bases outside the gene matches: 19. Researchers ran the PCR with 60 Vbeta and 13 Jbeta primers. Sequencing used immunoSEQ multiplex PCR; TCRdb keeps in-frame clones, though not all of them. The sample lists about 96,000 clones, approximately 75% seen once, with over 12% in the top ten. The chain combines TRBV10-2 with TRBJ2-7, with TRBD2 identical over 9 bases. The receptor's source is a woman in her 70s in good health and CMV-seropositive. The sample taken for sequencing was PBMCs. DNA of the CDR3: TGCGCCAGCAGTGAGTCGATACTGCTAGCGGGACCCTTTGGTAGGTACGAGCAGTACTTC. Encoded protein: CASSESILLAGPFGRYEQYF.